These 23 T cell receptor beta chains originate from one sample sequenced in a study of a mutant IDH1 vaccine in newly diagnosed glioma. Sequencing used immunoSEQ multiplex PCR; TCRdb keeps in-frame clones, though not all of them. This table has about 120,000 clones, roughly 90% appearing once. These TCRs' antigens remain unknown. As for time point: week 11, during vaccination. Doses of 300 ug of mutant IDH1 20-mer peptide were given with topical imiquimod. The sequenced sample was PBMCs, obtained from a glioma patient whose treatment included an IDH1 peptide vaccine. These receptors originate from a woman in her fifties or sixties with glioma.

The J gene is TRBJ2-5, the V gene TRBV6-5, with D maybe TRBD1 (7 bases). This CDR3 has 15 residues. Germline assignment: CDR1 MNHEY and CDR2 SVGAGI. The V end was cut by 7 bases, the J end by 5 bases, with 20 bases between. The CDR3 spells CASTSPGGGRETQYF. The CDR3 region has the DNA TGTGCCAGCACCTCCCCAGGAGGGGGCAGGGAGACCCAGTACTTC.

The chain carries TRBV4-2 and TRBJ2-5, with 13 bases identical to TRBD2. CDR3 size: 17 residues. Unmatched junction bases numbered 10, after V lost 4 bases and J lost 5 bases. Germline V gene sequence: CDR1 LGHNA, CDR2 YNFKEQ. The CDR3 DNA is TGTGCCAGCAGCCCGAAGGGACTAGCGGGATCGGGGGAGACCCAGTACTTC. This translates into CASSPKGLAGSGETQYF.

The chain couples TRBV7-9 to TRBJ2-7, with 7 bases that match TRBD1. Losses at the gene ends were 5 bases for V and 4 bases for J; bases not matched to a gene: 5. This CDR3 region has 13 residues. The V gene's germline CDR1 is SEHNR and CDR2 FQNEAQ (reference sequence). CDR3 residues: CASSRMTGYEQYF. The CDR3 nucleotides are TGTGCCAGCAGCCGAATGACAGGGTACGAGCAGTACTTC.

The chain employs TRBV5-6 and TRBJ2-3; D is perhaps TRBD2 (6 bases). The CDR3 has 14 amino acids. Germline-derived CDR1 and CDR2 are SGHDT and YYEEEE. Trimming pared 2 bases from V and 7 bases from J, leaving 14 bases between. The DNA of the CDR3 is TGTGCCAGCAGCTTCGGAGGGTCCGCGAATACGCAGTATTTT. It encodes CASSFGGSANTQYF.

CDR3 residues: CASSLRPTGDEQFF. Written as DNA, the CDR3 is TGTGCCAGCAGTTTACGCCCGACAGGGGATGAGCAGTTCTTC. This sequence joins TRBV27 and TRBJ2-1, with 8 bases identical to TRBD1. The CDR3 is made up of 14 amino acids. The ends lost 2 bases at V and 8 bases at J; junction bases unmatched: 5. Germline assignment: CDR1 MNHEY and CDR2 SMNVEV (reference sequence).

V usage is TRBV19 and J usage is TRBJ1-2; unclear D gene. Trimming took off 4 bases at V and 1 base at J, with 7 bases between the two ends. This CDR3 has 13 amino acids. Germline V gene sequence: CDR1 LNHDA, CDR2 SQIVND (reference sequence). The CDR3 nucleotides read TGTGCCAGTAGTAGGGCGGGTAACTATGGCTACACCTTC. Translated: CASSRAGNYGYTF.

The V call is TRBV5-1, the J call TRBJ1-5; D gene uncertain. The CDR3 contains 13 residues. Looked up from germline, CDR1 is SGHRS and CDR2 is YFSETQ. V lost 5 bases and J lost 3, with 9 bases in between. The CDR3 DNA sequence: TGCGCCAGCAGTCAAGACCCCAATCAGCCCCAGCATTTT. Its translation is CASSQDPNQPQHF.

This rearrangement joins TRBV11-1 to TRBJ2-7; 8 bases match TRBD1. Looked up from germline, CDR1 is SGHAT and CDR2 is FQDESV (reference sequence). The trim removed 5 bases at V and 3 bases at J, leaving 9 bases unmatched. This CDR3 has 15 residues. The CDR3 nucleotides are TGTGCCAGCAGCCCCCGGACAGGGAGGCTCTACGAGCAGTACTTC. Protein sequence: CASSPRTGRLYEQYF. Together with reference TRBV11-1 and TRBJ2-7, the CDR3 gives the full variable domain: EAEVAQSPRYKITEKSQAVAFWCDPISGHATLYWYRQILGQGPELLVQFQDESVVDDSQLPKDRFSAERLKGVDSTLKIQPAELGDSAMYLCASSPRTGRLYEQYFGPGTRLTVT.

The DNA for the CDR3 is TGTGCCAGCAGCTTGGACTTGGAAGGGACTGAAGCTTTCTTT. Its translation is CASSLDLEGTEAFF. The gene calls are TRBV5-4 and TRBJ1-1; D ambiguous. The CDR3 contains 14 residues. Germline V lookup: CDR1 SGHNT, CDR2 YYREEE (reference sequence). Trimming removed 0 bases from V and 5 bases from J, with 11 bases in between.

This rearrangement joins TRBV30 to TRBJ1-1; D unclear. V was clipped by 2 bases and J by 1 base, with 8 bases between them. The CDR3 has 13 residues. CDR1 GTSNPN and CDR2 SVGIG come from the germline V gene (reference sequence). CDR3 sequence: CAWSFQGNTEAFF. The CDR3 nucleotides read TGTGCCTGGAGTTTTCAAGGGAACACTGAAGCTTTCTTT.

The chain uses TRBV2 and TRBJ2-7; 8 positions agree with TRBD1. V lost 4 bases to trimming and J lost 5 bases; unmatched junction nucleotides: 4. Germline CDR1 and CDR2: SNHLY and FYNNEI. The CDR3 totals 13 residues. Written as DNA, the CDR3 is TGTGCCAGCAGTGGGACAGGGTTGCACGAGCAGTACTTC. It codes for CASSGTGLHEQYF. The complete variable domain, with remaining parts taken from reference TRBV2 and TRBJ2-7, reads EPEVTQTPSHQVTQMGQEVILRCVPISNHLYFYWYRQILGQKVEFLVSFYNNEISEKSEIFDDQFSVERPDGSNFTLKIRSTKLEDSAMYFCASSGTGLHEQYFGPGTRLTVT.

This rearrangement joins TRBV4-1 to TRBJ2-3; 12 bases fit TRBD2. Germline lookup yields CDR1 MGHRA and CDR2 YSYEKL. The V gene end was trimmed by 6 bases and the J gene end by 2 bases; junction bases not matched to a gene: 6. The CDR3 has 16 amino acids. The DNA for the CDR3 is TGCGCCAGCAGTGCAGGACTAGCGGGGACCACAGATACGCAGTATTTT. It is translated as CASSAGLAGTTDTQYF.

This chain connects TRBV5-3 to TRBJ2-7; 11 bases match TRBD1. TRBV5-3 is placed among ORFs of uncertain function. The V gene end was trimmed by 4 bases and the J gene end by 4 bases; junction bases not matched to a gene: 7. The CDR3 loop spans 15 amino acids. The DNA of the CDR3 is TGTGCCAGAAGCCTAAGGACAGGGGGCGGGTACGAGCAGTACTTC. This codes for CARSLRTGGGYEQYF.

The V and J genes are TRBV6-6 and TRBJ2-5; D gene uncertain. Germline V gene lookup returns CDR1 MNHNY and CDR2 SVGAGI (reference sequence). The CDR3 is 13 amino acids. The V gene lost 2 bases and the J gene lost 5 bases, with 9 bases spanning the gap. The CDR3 loop is CASSYPQLETQYF. CDR3 bases: TGTGCCAGCAGTTACCCTCAGCTGGAGACCCAGTACTTC.

The table lists this clone with a count of one. In the same sample, other DNA sequences code for this CDR3. This chain links TRBV6-6 with TRBJ2-7; D might be TRBD1 or TRBD2, each matching 5 bases. The V gene lost 0 bases and the J gene lost 0 bases, with 9 bases spanning the gap. CDR1 is MNHNY, CDR2 SVGAGI, per germline (reference sequence). CDR3 length: 15 amino acids. CDR3 DNA: TGTGCCAGCAGTTACTCGAGTGGGGGCTCCTACGAGCAGTACTTC. Residues: CASSYSSGGSYEQYF.

The chain links TRBV12-1 to TRBJ2-7; TRBD2, the D gene given by the table, was not confirmed from the DNA. TRBV12-1 is classified as a pseudogene. The CDR3 is 11 residues long. CDR3 coding DNA: TGTGCCAGCAGCCTCCGGGGGACGCAGTACTTC. Its translation is CASSLRGTQYF.

The genes are TRBV6-5 and TRBJ2-7; TRBD2 matches 8 bases. The ends lost 5 bases at V and 4 bases at J; junction bases unmatched: 7. The CDR3 has 14 amino acids. CDR1 MNHEY and CDR2 SVGAGI come from the germline V gene. The CDR3 nucleotides are TGTGCCAGCAGTCTGGGACTAGGGGGATACGAGCAGTACTTC. The encoded protein is CASSLGLGGYEQYF.

This clone appeared once. This chain joins TRBV5-1 and TRBJ2-1; TRBD2 is a possible D gene (6 bases). The CDR3 runs to 16 residues. V was clipped by 4 bases and J by 0 bases, with 14 bases between them. Germline CDR1 reads SGHRS; CDR2 reads YFSETQ. The CDR3 loop reads CASSASSASSYNEQFF. The CDR3, as DNA: TGCGCCAGCAGCGCCTCTAGCGCCTCCTCCTACAATGAGCAGTTCTTC. Using reference TRBV5-1 and TRBJ2-1 for the parts outside the CDR3, the full variable domain is KAGVTQTPRYLIKTRGQQVTLSCSPISGHRSVSWYQQTPGQGLQFLFEYFSETQRNKGNFPGRFSGRQFSNSRSEMNVSTLELGDSALYLCASSASSASSYNEQFFGPGTRLTVL.

This rearrangement joins TRBV11-2 to TRBJ2-1; tentative D call: TRBD2 (5 bases). This CDR3 spans 16 amino acids. V gave up 3 bases and J gave up 2 bases, with 14 bases separating them. Germline V lookup: CDR1 SGHAT, CDR2 FQNNGV. CDR3 coding DNA: TGTGCCAGCAGCTTGGTAGCGTCCCCTCCCTACAATGAGCAGTTCTTC. Amino acid sequence: CASSLVASPPYNEQFF.

The chain carries TRBV6-5 and TRBJ2-5; 10 positions match TRBD2. The closer fit of TRBJ2-7 to the DNA end suggests the J call may be wrong. The CDR3 sequence is 15 residues long. Germline CDR1 reads MNHEY; CDR2 reads SVGAGI. CDR3 amino acids: CASTKGTSGAYEQYF. The CDR3 nucleotides are TGTGCCAGCACCAAAGGAACTAGCGGGGCCTACGAGCAGTACTTC.

The V gene is TRBV18, the J gene TRBJ1-5; TRBD1 matches 7 bases. Germline CDR1 is KGHSH and CDR2 is LQKENI. The CDR3 length is 14 residues. With V trimmed by 4 bases and J by 4 bases, 4 bases remained unmatched. The CDR3 loop is CASSLTGSNQPQHF. In nucleotides, the CDR3 is TGTGCCAGCTCACTGACAGGGAGTAATCAGCCCCAGCATTTT.

The CDR3 DNA follows: TGTGCCAGCAGCTTAAAAGGCGCTGGGAGATTTAGCACAGATACGCAGTATTTT. Its protein product is CASSLKGAGRFSTDTQYF. The V and J genes are TRBV7-3 and TRBJ2-3, with D tentatively TRBD2 (5 bases). CDR1 and CDR2 from the germline V gene are SGHTA and FQGTGA. Trimming shortened V by 1 base and J by 0 bases, and 17 bases separated the two germline ends. The CDR3 covers 18 residues.

V usage is TRBV6-1 and J usage is TRBJ2-1; 12 positions agree with TRBD2. V dropped 4 bases and J dropped 10; count of bases not matched to a gene: 8. The CDR3 has 15 amino acids. Germline V gene lookup returns CDR1 MNHNS and CDR2 SASEGT. CDR3 sequence reads: CASSGTSGKLREQFF. Here the CDR3 DNA reads TGTGCCAGCAGTGGGACTAGCGGGAAACTTCGGGAGCAGTTCTTC.